Shown below are 13 T cell receptor delta chains from a single sample sequenced in a study of γδ T cells in repeated Plasmodium falciparum infection. TCRdb reanalysed the multiplex PCR reads with CATT. The table has approximately 93,000 delta-chain clones, less than 1% seen once. Flow sorting of PBMC yielded separate Vgamma9/Vdelta2+ and Vdelta2-negative gammadelta T cell populations for bulk repertoire analysis. What was sequenced was gamma-delta T cells from blood. The source of these receptors is a pool of human donors (malaria-infected and uninfected, not separated).

This clone was seen repeatedly, ten times or more. The chain is built from TRDV1 and TRDJ1; no definite D call. Germline CDR1 is TSWWSYY and CDR2 is QGS. V shed 3 bases and J shed 0 bases, with 8 bases lying between them. This CDR3 contains 14 residues. CDR3 DNA sequence: TGTGCTCTTGGGGACCGATTCTACACCGATAAACTCATCTTT. This gives the protein CALGDRFYTDKLIF.

A few counts support this clone. TCRdb assigns this DNA the protein of a much larger clone, which departs from its translation at residue 10; this likely reflects a read error, and the protein shown comes from translating the DNA. The gene calls are TRDV1 and TRDJ1; a weak D match, TRDD2 (6 bases). Per germline, CDR1 TSWWSYY and CDR2 QGS. The CDR3 is 19 amino acids. V dropped 5 bases and J dropped 0 bases, with 25 bases sitting between them. As DNA, the CDR3 is TGTGCTCTTGGGAACCTTCCGGGCGGCCGGGGGCAGTACACCGATAAACTCATCTTT. It translates to CALGNLPGGRGQYTDKLIF.

Note on this clone: A read error likely explains why the TCRdb protein, taken from a much larger clone, differs from this DNA's translation at residue 22; the protein shown is translated from the DNA. No J gene was called, and the V gene is TRDV1; TRDD3 is the table's D call and was not checked against the DNA. This CDR3 region has 24 residues. From germline, CDR1 is TSWWSYY and CDR2 QGS. CDR3 DNA: TGTGCTCTTGGGGGAAAGGGTGTTAATCCAGGGGATTCCCCGCGTGGGGGATGCACCGATAAACCCATCTTT. Translating it yields CALGGKGVNPGDSPRGGCTDKPIF.

Points on this clone: The protein recorded in TCRdb matches a much larger clone and deviates from this DNA's translation at residue 12, suggesting a read error; the protein here is obtained by translating the DNA. The chain is built from TRDV1 and TRDJ1, with D possibly called TRDD2 or TRDD3 (7 bases each). This CDR3 is 22 amino acids long. V was cut by 6 bases and J by 0 bases, with 35 bases left in between. Germline loops: CDR1 TSWWSYY, CDR2 QGS. CDR3 sequence: CALGPRVPTMGIRPKYTDKLIF. CDR3 bases: TGTGCTCTTGGACCTCGCGTTCCTACCATGGGGATAAGACCCAAGTACACCGATAAACTCATCTTT.

The sample holds many counts of this clone. A read error is possible here, since a much larger clone lies one base away. Different DNA sequences within this sample yield the same CDR3. The chain couples TRDV1 to TRDJ1; 8 bases fit TRDD3. V lost 2 bases, J lost 0 bases, and 23 bases stayed unmatched. From germline, CDR1 is TSWWSYY and CDR2 QGS. This CDR3 is built from 22 residues. The CDR3 loop reads CALGELLVLPVGYAPYTDKLIF. Written as DNA, the CDR3 is TGTGCTCTTGGGGAATTATTGGTTCTTCCTGTGGGATACGCGCCATACACCGATAAACTCATCTTT.

As regards this clone: The translation of this DNA and the TCRdb protein of a much larger clone differ at residue 11, probably owing to a read error; the protein shown here is translated from the DNA. The chain employs TRDV2 and TRDJ1, with 9 bases identical to TRDD3. The J gene, absent from TCRdb, was called here by matching the DNA to germline. Germline CDR1 GEAIGNYY, CDR2 EKD. The CDR3 runs to 24 residues. V trimming: 0 bases; J trimming: 6 bases; junction bases outside the gene matches: 34. CDR3 coding DNA: TGTGCCTGTGACACCCTGGCCCCCTCTCCTATGGCTGGGGGATCGTACACCGATGGTCATAAACTCATCTTT. Protein sequence: CACDTLAPSPMAGGSYTDGHKLIF.

Remarks on this clone: TCRdb attributes to this sequence the protein of a much larger clone, which differs from the DNA translation at residue 6; a read error is likely, and the protein displayed is translated from the DNA. The chain joins TRDV1 to TRDJ1; 7 bases are shared with TRDD2. The J gene comes from matching the DNA to germline here; TCRdb lacks it. Germline V gene data show CDR1 as TSWWSYY and CDR2 as QGS. Trimming cost V 2 bases and J 5 bases; bases outside gene matches: 29. This CDR3 spans 22 amino acids. Written as DNA, the CDR3 is TGTGCTCTTGGGGAAATCTTTGATTCCGTTCCTACAGGTGGGGACCACGAGGATAAACTCATCTTT. Protein: CALGEIFDSVPTGGDHEDKLIF.

This clone has more than one count but fewer than ten. Given a far larger clone just one base away, this is likely a sequencing read error. In the same sample, other DNA sequences code for this CDR3. V is TRDV2 and J is TRDJ1, with 9 bases matching TRDD3. Here the J gene came from matching the DNA to germline, since TCRdb omits it. The CDR3 sequence is 16 residues long. Losses at the gene ends were 3 bases for V and 4 bases for J; bases not matched to a gene: 11. CDR1 is GEAIGNYY and CDR2 is EKD in the germline V gene. The CDR3 DNA follows: TGTGCCTGTGACCCTCTGGGGGATGGGGGCGGCGATAAACTCATCTTT. This translates into CACDPLGDGGGDKLIF.

This clone is medium-sized (0.01 to 0.1%) in the sample. Distinct nucleotide sequences in the sample also encode this CDR3. The chain recombines TRDV1 with TRDJ1; 9 bases are a match to TRDD3. Germline V gives CDR1 TSWWSYY, CDR2 QGS. This CDR3 is built from 13 residues. The V and J ends lost 4 bases and 7 bases, in that order; junction bases with no gene match: 4. Here the CDR3 DNA reads TGTGCTCTTGGGGTACTGGGGGACGCTAAACTCATCTTT. This translates into CALGVLGDAKLIF.

This clone was counted a few times. A far more abundant clone sits one base away, making this likely a read error. The sample holds other DNA sequences that translate to the same CDR3. The J gene is TRDJ1, the V gene TRDV1; 9 bases fit TRDD2. The CDR3 runs 18 residues. Germline V gene lookup returns CDR1 TSWWSYY and CDR2 QGS. In DNA form, the CDR3 reads TGTGCTCTTGGGAACCTTCCTACGAAGTCTACGTACACCGATAAACTTATCTTT. It encodes CALGNLPTKSTYTDKLIF.

This clone was recorded many times. The gene calls are TRDV2 and TRDJ3; 12 nucleotides match TRDD3. Germline CDR1 GEAIGNYY, CDR2 EKD. This CDR3 region has 23 residues. Trimming took 1 base from V and 0 from J; bases not matched to a gene: 15. In DNA, the CDR3 is TGTGCCTGTGACACGGCCGGGCTGGGGGATACGCTGAATAGCTCCTGGGACACCCGACAGATGTTTTTC. Translating it yields CACDTAGLGDTLNSSWDTRQMFF.

Regarding this clone: This DNA's translation and the protein TCRdb lists, from a much larger clone, do not match at residue 10, likely due to a read error; the protein shown is translated from the DNA. The chain joins TRDV1 to TRDJ1; 13 bases align to TRDD3. TCRdb does not report a J gene; here it was assigned by matching the DNA to germline references. V lost 3 bases, J lost 2 bases, and 21 bases stayed unmatched. Germline assignment: CDR1 TSWWSYY and CDR2 QGS. The length of the CDR3 is 22 residues. For the CDR3, the DNA is TGTGCTCTTGGGGACCTTATCCTTCAACCTCTACTGGGGGATACGGGGACCGATAAACTCATCTTT. As protein: CALGDLILQPLLGDTGTDKLIF.

This clone was counted many times. TCRdb's entry gives the protein of a much larger clone, which mismatches this DNA's translation at residue 6, likely from a read error; the protein reported here is translated from the DNA. CDR3 bases: TGTGCCTGTGACACGGCGGGAGGGGGACCCACCGATAAACTCATCTTT. Translating gives CACDTAGGGPTDKLIF. This chain connects TRDV2 to TRDJ1; the D gene is possibly TRDD3 (6 bases). Germline-derived CDR1 and CDR2 are GEAIGNYY and EKD. Trimming stripped 1 base from V and 1 base from J, with 15 bases between. The CDR3 totals 16 residues.